The text below deals with one T cell receptor beta chain. What it binds is not known. These data are taken from a study of T cell responses to AZD1222 COVID-19 vaccine. Whole-study findings and limits: Donors were chiefly white British, with a greater number of females, and clonal diversity was perhaps underestimated. Along spike, vaccine-associated CD4 TCRs were found throughout, with dominance at 160-218 and 743-854. Repertoire sampling happened only post peak T cell response.

This CDR3 contains 14 residues. J was trimmed by 8 bases and V by 5 bases; bases with no gene match: 7. Germline CDR1 is SGHNT and CDR2 is YENEEA. Sequencing used immunoSEQ multiplex PCR; TCRdb keeps in-frame clones, though not all of them. The sample includes about 110,000 clones, approximately 91% of them seen just once. This sequence was found in an adult in good health. The specimen was peripheral blood, collected on day 0 of AZD1222 vaccination. The rearrangement joins TRBV11-3 to TRBJ1-3, with 9 bases identical to TRBD1. DNA of the CDR3: TGTGCCAGCAGCCCTGGGACAGGGTGGGACACCATATATTTT. Residues: CASSPGTGWDTIYF.